The 13 T cell receptor beta chains reported below all come from one sample, sequenced in a study of long-term antiretroviral therapy in people with HIV. The assay, immunoSEQ v3.0, was run at survey level. Libraries were prepared by immunoSEQ multiplex PCR; TCRdb keeps only in-frame clonotypes and omits some of them. Altogether around 30,000 clones are present, about 95% being singletons, with the ten largest covering 7% to 8.5%. Specimen: unsorted PBMCs, collected 5.3 years after starting antiretroviral therapy. These receptors all stem from a young man with HIV.

The chain employs TRBV6-5 and TRBJ1-5; D is undetermined. V dropped 2 bases and J dropped 3 bases, with 8 bases sitting between them. The CDR3 covers 14 residues. Germline V CDR1 and CDR2: MNHEY, SVGAGI. The CDR3 DNA follows: TGTGCCAGCAGTTACGTATCCATCAATCAGCCCCAGCATTTT. This codes for CASSYVSINQPQHF.

The gene calls are TRBV5-4 and TRBJ1-5; weak D call: TRBD1 (5 bases). The CDR3 has 14 residues. Trimming cost V 2 bases and J 4 bases, with 10 bases left between them. CDR1 and CDR2 (germline): SGHNT, YYREEE (reference sequence). The CDR3 is CASSFWGGNQPQHF. The CDR3 DNA is TGTGCCAGCAGCTTCTGGGGGGGTAATCAGCCCCAGCATTTT.

The CDR3 sequence is CASPGHPTNLNTIYF. In DNA, the CDR3 is TGTGCCAGCCCGGGACACCCAACTAATTTAAACACCATATATTTT. The gene calls are TRBV2 and TRBJ1-3, with D possibly matching TRBD1 (6 bases). Trimming pared 8 bases from V and 6 bases from J, leaving 20 bases between. The length of the CDR3 is 15 residues. Germline-derived CDR1 and CDR2 are SNHLY and FYNNEI. Full variable domain (outside the CDR3, taken from reference TRBV2 and TRBJ1-3): EPEVTQTPSHQVTQMGQEVILRCVPISNHLYFYWYRQILGQKVEFLVSFYNNEISEKSEIFDDQFSVERPDGSNFTLKIRSTKLEDSAMYFCASPGHPTNLNTIYFGEGSWLTVV.

The V and J genes are TRBV11-2 and TRBJ2-7, with D perhaps TRBD2 (7 bases). This CDR3 spans 17 amino acids. The germline gives CDR1 SGHAT, CDR2 FQNNGV. V was shortened by 6 bases and J by 5 bases, with 26 bases between the two germline ends. The CDR3 bases are TGTGCCAGCAGTATGCACGTGGGGGGGCGTAATGTGGACGAGCAGTACTTC. It codes for CASSMHVGGRNVDEQYF.

The V call is TRBV2, the J call TRBJ2-3, with 10 bases matching TRBD1. Trimming at V came to 6 bases and at J to 6 bases, leaving 6 bases not matched to a gene. There are 14 residues in the CDR3. Germline loops: CDR1 SNHLY, CDR2 FYNNEI. The CDR3 nucleotides read TGTGCCAGCAGACCGACAGGGGGCTGGGATACGCAGTATTTT. Protein sequence: CASRPTGGWDTQYF.

The V and J genes are TRBV5-1 and TRBJ1-2; 9 nucleotides align to TRBD1. CDR1 and CDR2 from the germline V gene are SGHRS and YFSETQ. The CDR3 spans 14 residues. V dropped 0 bases and J dropped 7; count of bases not matched to a gene: 4. The CDR3 spells CASSLDRGHIGYTF. The CDR3 DNA reads TGCGCCAGCAGCTTGGACAGGGGGCATATTGGCTACACCTTC.

The rearrangement uses TRBV7-2 and TRBJ2-7; tentative D call: TRBD2 (5 bases). The CDR3 spans 14 residues. Germline V lookup: CDR1 SGHTA, CDR2 FQGNSA. The V and J ends lost 2 bases and 6 bases respectively, with 14 bases between them. The CDR3 is CASSLKAGGSEQYF. DNA for the CDR3: TGTGCCAGCAGCTTAAAGGCAGGAGGTAGCGAGCAGTACTTC.

J is TRBJ2-3 and V is TRBV12-5; D possibly corresponds to TRBD1 (6 bases). The CDR3 extends over 15 amino acids. CDR1 is LGHNT and CDR2 is FRNRAP in the germline V gene. Trimming pared 5 bases from V and 3 bases from J, leaving 15 bases between. CDR3: CASGPWNRVTDTQYF. In DNA, the CDR3 is TGTGCTAGTGGTCCCTGGAACAGGGTGACAGATACGCAGTATTTT.

The gene calls are TRBV28 and TRBJ2-7; no reliable D call. Trimming removed 2 bases from V and 4 bases from J, with 6 bases in between. Germline V gene sequence: CDR1 MDHEN, CDR2 SYDVKM. The CDR3 runs 12 residues. DNA for the CDR3: TGTGCCAGCAGTTTACTCGGGTACGAGCAGTACTTC. Amino acids: CASSLLGYEQYF.

The chain carries TRBV5-1 and TRBJ2-7, with 8 nucleotides matching TRBD1. Per germline, CDR1 SGHRS and CDR2 YFSETQ. There are 14 residues in the CDR3. The J segment lost 2 bases and the V segment lost 4 bases, leaving 5 bases of the junction unmatched. The CDR3 sequence is CASSPGDRTYEQYF. In DNA form, the CDR3 reads TGCGCCAGCAGCCCGGGGGACAGGACCTACGAGCAGTACTTC.

The V gene is TRBV7-2, the J gene TRBJ1-2, with no clear D. Germline V gene sequence: CDR1 SGHTA, CDR2 FQGNSA. V lost 5 bases to trimming and J lost 0 bases, with 7 bases between them. The CDR3 contains 13 residues. DNA for the CDR3: TGTGCCAGCAGCCCAGCGGCTAACTATGGCTACACCTTC. Translating gives CASSPAANYGYTF.

CDR3 sequence (DNA): TGTGCCAGCAGCTTAGCCCCCGAAGCTTTCTTT. It yields the protein CASSLAPEAFF. The chain links TRBV7-9 to TRBJ1-1, with unresolved D. CDR3 length: 11 amino acids. Per the germline V gene, CDR1 is SEHNR and CDR2 is FQNEAQ (reference sequence). The ends were cut back, 0 bases at V and 8 bases at J, with 4 bases in the middle.

The chain uses TRBV27 and TRBJ1-2, with D unclear. Germline V lookup: CDR1 MNHEY, CDR2 SMNVEV (reference sequence). Trimming removed 2 bases from V and 8 bases from J, with 12 bases in between. This CDR3 region has 13 residues. CDR3 in amino acids: CASSLVKGGGYTF. The CDR3 DNA sequence: TGTGCCAGCAGTTTAGTCAAGGGCGGAGGCTACACCTTC.